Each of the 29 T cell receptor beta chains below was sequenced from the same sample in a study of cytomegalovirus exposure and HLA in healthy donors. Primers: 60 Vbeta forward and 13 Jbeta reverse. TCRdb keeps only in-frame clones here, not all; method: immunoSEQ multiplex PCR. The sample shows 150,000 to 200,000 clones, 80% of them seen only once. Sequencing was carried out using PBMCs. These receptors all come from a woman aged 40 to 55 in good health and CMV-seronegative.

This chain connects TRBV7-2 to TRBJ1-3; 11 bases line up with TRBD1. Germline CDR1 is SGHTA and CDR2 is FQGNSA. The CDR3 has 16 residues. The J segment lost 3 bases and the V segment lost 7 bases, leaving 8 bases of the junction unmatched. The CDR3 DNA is TGTGCCAGCAACTCGGGCGGGACAGGGGGTGGAAACACCATATATTTT. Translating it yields CASNSGGTGGGNTIYF.

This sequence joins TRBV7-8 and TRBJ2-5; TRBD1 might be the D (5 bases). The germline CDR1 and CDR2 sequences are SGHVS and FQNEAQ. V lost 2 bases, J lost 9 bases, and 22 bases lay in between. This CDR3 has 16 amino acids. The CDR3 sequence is CASSLRSTANKRPQYF. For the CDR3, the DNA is TGTGCCAGCAGCTTAAGGTCGACAGCTAACAAGAGACCCCAGTACTTC.

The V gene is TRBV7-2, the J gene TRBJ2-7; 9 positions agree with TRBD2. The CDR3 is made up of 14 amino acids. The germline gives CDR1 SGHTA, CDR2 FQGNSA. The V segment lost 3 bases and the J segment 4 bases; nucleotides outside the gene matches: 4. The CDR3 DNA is TGTGCCAGCAGCTTTAGCGGGAGTAAGTACGAGCAGTACTTC. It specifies CASSFSGSKYEQYF.

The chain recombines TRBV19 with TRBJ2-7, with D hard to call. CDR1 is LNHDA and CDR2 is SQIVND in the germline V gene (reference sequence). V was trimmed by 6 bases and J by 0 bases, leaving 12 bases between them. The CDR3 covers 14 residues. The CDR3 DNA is TGTGCCAGTAGGGAAGTAGCCGCCTCCTACGAGCAGTACTTC. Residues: CASREVAASYEQYF. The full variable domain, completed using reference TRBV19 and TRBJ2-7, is DGGITQSPKYLFRKEGQNVTLSCEQNLNHDAMYWYRQDPGQGLRLIYYSQIVNDFQKGDIAEGYSVSREKKESFPLTVTSAQKNPTAFYLCASREVAASYEQYFGPGTRLTVT.

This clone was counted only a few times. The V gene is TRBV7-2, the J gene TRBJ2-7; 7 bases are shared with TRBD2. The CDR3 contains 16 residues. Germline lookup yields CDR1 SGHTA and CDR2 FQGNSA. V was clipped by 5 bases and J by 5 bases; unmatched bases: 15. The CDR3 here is CASSPDRTREGHEQYF. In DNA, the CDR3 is TGTGCCAGCAGCCCCGATAGGACTAGAGAGGGACACGAGCAGTACTTC.

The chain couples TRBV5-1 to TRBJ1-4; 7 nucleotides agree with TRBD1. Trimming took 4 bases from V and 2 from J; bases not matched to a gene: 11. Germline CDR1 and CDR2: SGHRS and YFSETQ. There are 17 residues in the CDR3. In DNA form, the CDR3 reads TGCGCCAGCAGCCAGGAGACAGGGTTGAGTACTAATGAAAAACTGTTTTTT. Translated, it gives CASSQETGLSTNEKLFF.

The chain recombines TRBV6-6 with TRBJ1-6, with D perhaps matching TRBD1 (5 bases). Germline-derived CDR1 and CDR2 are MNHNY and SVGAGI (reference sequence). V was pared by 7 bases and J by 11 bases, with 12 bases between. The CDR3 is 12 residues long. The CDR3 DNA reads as TGTGCCAGCAAAGCAGGGCGGCCACCCCTCCACTTT. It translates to CASKAGRPPLHF.

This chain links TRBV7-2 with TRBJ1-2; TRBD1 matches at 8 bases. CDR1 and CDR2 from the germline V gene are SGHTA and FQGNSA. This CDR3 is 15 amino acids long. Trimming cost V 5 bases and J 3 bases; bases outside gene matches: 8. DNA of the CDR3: TGTGCCAGCAGCCTCCGGACAGGGACTTACTATGGCTACACCTTC. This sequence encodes CASSLRTGTYYGYTF.

DNA for the CDR3: TGTGCCATCAGCCAAAGGACTAGCGGGATGTCAGATACGCAGTATTTT. The encoded protein is CAISQRTSGMSDTQYF. This sequence joins TRBV10-3 and TRBJ2-3, with TRBD2 matching over 12 bases. This CDR3 has 16 residues. V shed 6 bases, J shed 4 bases, and the junction held 8 bases outside the gene matches. Germline values: CDR1 ENHRY, CDR2 SYGVKD.

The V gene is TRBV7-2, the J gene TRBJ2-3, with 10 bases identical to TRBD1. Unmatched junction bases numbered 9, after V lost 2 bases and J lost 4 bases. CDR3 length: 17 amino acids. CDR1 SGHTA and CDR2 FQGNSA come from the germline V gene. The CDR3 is CASSLLLRGQGSDTQYF. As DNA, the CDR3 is TGTGCCAGCAGCTTACTGCTACGGGGACAGGGGTCAGATACGCAGTATTTT.

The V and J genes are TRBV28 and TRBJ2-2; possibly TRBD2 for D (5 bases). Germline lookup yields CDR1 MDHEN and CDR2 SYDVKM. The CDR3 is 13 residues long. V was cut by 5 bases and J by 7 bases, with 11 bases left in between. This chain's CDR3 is CASSRTSIGELFF. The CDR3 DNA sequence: TGTGCCAGCAGTCGTACTAGTATCGGGGAGCTGTTTTTT.

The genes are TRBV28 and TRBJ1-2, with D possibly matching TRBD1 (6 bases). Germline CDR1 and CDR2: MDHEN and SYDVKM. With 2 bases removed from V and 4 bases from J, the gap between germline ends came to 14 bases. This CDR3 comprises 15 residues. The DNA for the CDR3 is TGTGCCAGCAGTTTACGGGACACGATTATCTATGGCTACACCTTC. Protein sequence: CASSLRDTIIYGYTF.

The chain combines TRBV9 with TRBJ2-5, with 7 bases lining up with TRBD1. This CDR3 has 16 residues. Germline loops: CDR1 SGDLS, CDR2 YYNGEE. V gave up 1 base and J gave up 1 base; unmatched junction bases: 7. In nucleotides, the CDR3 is TGTGCCAGCAGCGTACTCGGGACAGATAGCCAAGAGACCCAGTACTTC. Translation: CASSVLGTDSQETQYF.

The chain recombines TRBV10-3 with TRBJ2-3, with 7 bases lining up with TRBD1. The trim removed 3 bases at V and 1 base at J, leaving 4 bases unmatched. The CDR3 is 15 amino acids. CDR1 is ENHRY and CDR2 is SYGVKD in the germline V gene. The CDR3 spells CAISDDRVGTDTQYF. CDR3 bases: TGTGCCATCAGTGACGACAGGGTGGGCACAGATACGCAGTATTTT.

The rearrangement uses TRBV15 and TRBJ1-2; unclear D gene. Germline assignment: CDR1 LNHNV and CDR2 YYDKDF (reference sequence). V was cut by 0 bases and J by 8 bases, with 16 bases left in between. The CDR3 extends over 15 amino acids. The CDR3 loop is CATSRDSHPPRGYTF. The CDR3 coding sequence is TGTGCCACCAGCAGAGATTCTCACCCCCCCCGGGGCTACACCTTC.

Written as DNA, the CDR3 is TGTGCCAGCAGTTTACTACGGGTGGGCAAAAACATTCAGTACTTC. Its protein product is CASSLLRVGKNIQYF. This rearrangement joins TRBV28 to TRBJ2-4, with D unresolved. Germline assignment: CDR1 MDHEN and CDR2 SYDVKM. The length of the CDR3 is 15 residues. V gave up 2 bases and J gave up 3 bases, with 11 bases separating them.

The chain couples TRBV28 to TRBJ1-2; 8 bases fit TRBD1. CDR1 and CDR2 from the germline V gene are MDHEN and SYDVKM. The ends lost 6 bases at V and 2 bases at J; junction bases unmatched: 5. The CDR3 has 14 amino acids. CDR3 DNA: TGTGCCAGCAGCGACCGGACAGGGAACTATGGCTACACCTTC. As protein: CASSDRTGNYGYTF.

CDR3 sequence (DNA): TGTGCCATCAGTGAGGCAGGGGGAGGCAATCAGCCCCAGCATTTT. It yields the protein CAISEAGGGNQPQHF. The chain couples TRBV10-3 to TRBJ1-5, with TRBD1 matching over 7 bases. The CDR3 is 15 residues long. The germline V gene has CDR1 ENHRY and CDR2 SYGVKD. With V trimmed by 2 bases and J by 2 bases, 3 bases remained unmatched.

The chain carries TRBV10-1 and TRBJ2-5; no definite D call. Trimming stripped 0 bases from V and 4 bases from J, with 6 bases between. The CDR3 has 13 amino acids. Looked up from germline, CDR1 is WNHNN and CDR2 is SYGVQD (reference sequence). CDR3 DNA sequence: TGCGCCAGCAGTGAGTCTACGGGAGAGACCCAGTACTTC. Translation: CASSESTGETQYF.

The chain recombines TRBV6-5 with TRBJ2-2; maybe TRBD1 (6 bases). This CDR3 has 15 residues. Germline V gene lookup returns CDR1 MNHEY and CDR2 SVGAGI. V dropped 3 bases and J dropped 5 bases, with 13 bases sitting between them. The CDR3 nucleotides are TGTGCCAGCAGTTATGAGGGGGTGGATACCGGGGAGCTGTTTTTT. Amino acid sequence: CASSYEGVDTGELFF.

The CDR3 protein is CASSLGGTSEQYF. The CDR3 DNA reads TGTGCCAGCAGTTTGGGGGGGACCAGCGAGCAGTACTTC. This chain joins TRBV27 and TRBJ2-7; 7 bases are shared with TRBD2. CDR1 MNHEY and CDR2 SMNVEV come from the germline V gene (reference sequence). The V gene end was trimmed by 3 bases and the J gene end by 6 bases; junction bases not matched to a gene: 5. The CDR3 is 13 residues long.

The DNA for the CDR3 is TGTGCCAGTAGTTCAGGGGCTACTGAAGCTTTCTTT. Its translation is CASSSGATEAFF. The rearrangement uses TRBV19 and TRBJ1-1, with D possibly being TRBD1 (6 bases). The CDR3 length is 12 residues. Germline CDR1 and CDR2: LNHDA and SQIVND (reference sequence). V was pared by 5 bases and J by 5 bases, with 9 bases between.

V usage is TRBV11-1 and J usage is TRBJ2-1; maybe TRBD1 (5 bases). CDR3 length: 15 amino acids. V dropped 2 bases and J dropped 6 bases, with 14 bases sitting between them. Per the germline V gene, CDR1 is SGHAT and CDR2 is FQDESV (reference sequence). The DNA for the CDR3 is TGTGCCAGCAGCTTAAACCTGCCAGGGTTCAATGAGCAGTTCTTC. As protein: CASSLNLPGFNEQFF.

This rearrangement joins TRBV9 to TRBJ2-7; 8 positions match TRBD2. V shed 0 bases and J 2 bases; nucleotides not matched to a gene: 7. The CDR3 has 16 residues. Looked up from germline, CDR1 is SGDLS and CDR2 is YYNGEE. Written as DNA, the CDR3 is TGTGCCAGCAGCGTAGGTTCAGGGACTAGACCCTACGAGCAGTACTTC. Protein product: CASSVGSGTRPYEQYF.

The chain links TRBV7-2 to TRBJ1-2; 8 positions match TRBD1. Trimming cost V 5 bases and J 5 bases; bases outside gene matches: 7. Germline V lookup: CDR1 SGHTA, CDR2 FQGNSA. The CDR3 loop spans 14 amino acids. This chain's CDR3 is CASSLGQGSYGYTF. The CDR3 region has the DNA TGTGCCAGCAGCCTTGGACAGGGTAGTTATGGCTACACCTTC. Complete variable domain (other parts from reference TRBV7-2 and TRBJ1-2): GAGVSQSPSNKVTEKGKDVELRCDPISGHTALYWYRQSLGQGLEFLIYFQGNSAPDKSGLPSDRFSAERTGGSVSTLTIQRTQQEDSAVYLCASSLGQGSYGYTFGSGTRLTVV.

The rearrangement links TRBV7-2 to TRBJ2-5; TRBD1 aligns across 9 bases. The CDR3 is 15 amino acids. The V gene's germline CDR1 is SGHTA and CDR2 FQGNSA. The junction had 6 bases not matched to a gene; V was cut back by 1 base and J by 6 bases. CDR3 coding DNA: TGTGCCAGCAGCTTAGAGGGACAGGGCTGGCAGACCCAGTACTTC. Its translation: CASSLEGQGWQTQYF.

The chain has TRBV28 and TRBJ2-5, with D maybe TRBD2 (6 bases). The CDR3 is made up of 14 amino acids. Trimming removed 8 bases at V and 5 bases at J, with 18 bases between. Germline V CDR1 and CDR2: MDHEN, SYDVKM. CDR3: CASSTRGDSETQYF. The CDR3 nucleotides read TGTGCCAGCTCCACCCGCGGGGACTCCGAGACCCAGTACTTC.

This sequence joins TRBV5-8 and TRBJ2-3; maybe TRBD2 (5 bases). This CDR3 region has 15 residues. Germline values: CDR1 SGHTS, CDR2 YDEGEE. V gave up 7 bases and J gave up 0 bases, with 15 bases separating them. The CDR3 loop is CASCLRGKSTDTQYF. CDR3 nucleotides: TGTGCCAGCTGTTTGAGAGGGAAGAGCACAGATACGCAGTATTTT.

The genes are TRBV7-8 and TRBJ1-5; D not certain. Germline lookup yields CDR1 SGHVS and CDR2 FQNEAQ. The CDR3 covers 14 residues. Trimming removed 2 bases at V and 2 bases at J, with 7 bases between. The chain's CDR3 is CASSLSRGNQPQHF. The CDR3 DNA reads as TGTGCCAGCAGCTTATCCCGGGGCAATCAGCCCCAGCATTTT.